This T cell receptor beta chain is drawn from a study of shared clonotypes between healthy human individuals. It was at deep level that the assay was run. Only in-frame clones appear in the TCRdb table, and some are missing; sequencing was by immunoSEQ multiplex PCR. The sample includes 450,000 to 600,000 clones, approximately 79% of them seen just once. This clone was counted between two and nine times. V lost 6 bases and J lost 4, with 12 bases in between. The germline V gene has CDR1 SQVTM and CDR2 ANQGSEA. The CDR3 runs to 13 residues. The TCR originated in a woman aged 40 to 50 in good health. Some clones in this sample may be carry-over from other donors' samples. Material: PBMCs. V is TRBV29-1 and J is TRBJ1-4; D may be TRBD1 (5 bases). CDR3 protein: CSVAGPNNEKLFF. CDR3 DNA sequence: TGCAGCGTAGCAGGGCCTAATAATGAAAAACTGTTTTTT.